Reported below is one T cell receptor (beta chain). What it binds is unknown. The sample comes from a study of a mutant IDH1 vaccine in newly diagnosed glioma. Measured with immunoSEQ multiplex PCR; TCRdb has only the in-frame clones, and not every one. The table includes some 60,000 clones, around 83% detected once. The time point: week 47, end of study. Alongside topical imiquimod, each dose of vaccine comprised 300 ug of mutant IDH1 20-mer peptide. Sequences were derived from PBMCs, sampled from a glioma patient whose treatment included an IDH1 peptide vaccine. The TCR originated in a man between 25 and 39 years old with glioma.

The CDR3 nucleotides are TGTGCCAGCAGTGAAGGCGGGGGTCATGAAAAACTGTTTTTT. Translated, it gives CASSEGGGHEKLFF. J is TRBJ1-4 and V is TRBV25-1, with D possibly TRBD1 on 5 matching bases. Trimming shortened V by 2 bases and J by 6 bases, and 10 bases separated the two germline ends. The CDR3 is 14 amino acids. The germline CDR1 and CDR2 sequences are MGHDK and SYGVNS.